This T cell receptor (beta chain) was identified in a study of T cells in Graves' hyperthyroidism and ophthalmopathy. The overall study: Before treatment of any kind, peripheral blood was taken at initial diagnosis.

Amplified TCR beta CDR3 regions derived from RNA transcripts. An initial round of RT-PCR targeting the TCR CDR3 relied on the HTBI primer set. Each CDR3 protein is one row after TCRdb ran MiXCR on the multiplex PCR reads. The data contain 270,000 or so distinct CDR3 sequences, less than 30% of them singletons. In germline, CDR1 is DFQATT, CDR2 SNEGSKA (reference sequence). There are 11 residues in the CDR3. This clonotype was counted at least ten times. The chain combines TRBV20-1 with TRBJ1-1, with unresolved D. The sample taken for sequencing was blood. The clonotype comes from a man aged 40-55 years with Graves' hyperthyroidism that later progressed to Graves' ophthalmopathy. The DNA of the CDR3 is TGCAGGGTGCATATGAACACTGAAGCTTTCTTT. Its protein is CRVHMNTEAFF.